These T cell receptor beta chains were read from a single sample in a study of T cell repertoires in cytomegalovirus infection. TCRdb re-derived calls from the reads in MiXCR, one entry per CDR3 protein. Among fewer than 200,000 distinct CDR3 sequences listed, roughly 9% were seen once. Material: PBMCs. Receptors originate from a human donor in good health (CMV status not recorded). Some clones in this sample may be carry-over from other donors' samples. The CDR3 runs from the conserved cysteine through the conserved F or W. A D gene is named only where the DNA matches it firmly. Size values are once, few and many counts, or a class for expanded clones, and some rows have none.

v_gene: TRBV11-2
abundance: many
d_gene: .
j_gene: TRBJ1-2
CDR3aa: CASSLVGTDYGYTF
CDR3nt: TGTGCCAGCAGCTTAGTGGGCACGGACTATGGCTACACCTTC

v_gene: TRBV18
abundance: many
d_gene: .
j_gene: TRBJ2-7
CDR3aa: CASSPARGQTGDDEQYF
CDR3nt: TGTGCCAGCTCACCAGCTAGAGGTCAGACAGGCGACGACGAGCAGTACTTC

v_gene: TRBV24-1
abundance: .
d_gene: .
j_gene: TRBJ2-1
CDR3aa: CATSDPAGFGAYNEQFF
CDR3nt: TGTGCCACCAGTGACCCTGCGGGTTTCGGAGCCTACAATGAGCAGTTCTTC

v_gene: TRBV28
abundance: few
d_gene: TRBD2
j_gene: TRBJ2-2
CDR3aa: CASSLYTSGTGELFF
CDR3nt: TGTGCCAGCAGTTTATATACTAGCGGAACCGGGGAGCTGTTTTTT

v_gene: TRBV6-6
abundance: many
d_gene: TRBD1
j_gene: TRBJ2-5
CDR3aa: CASSYSGGGETQYF
CDR3nt: TGTGCCAGCAGTTACTCAGGGGGCGGAGAGACCCAGTACTTC

v_gene: TRBV11-2
abundance: many
d_gene: .
j_gene: TRBJ1-1
CDR3aa: CASSLGYFGTVNTEAFF
CDR3nt: TGTGCCAGCAGCTTGGGATACTTCGGGACGGTGAACACTGAAGCTTTCTTT

v_gene: TRBV29-1
abundance: few
d_gene: .
j_gene: TRBJ1-1
CDR3aa: CSGTEGARNTEAFF
CDR3nt: TGCAGCGGGACCGAAGGGGCGAGGAACACTGAAGCTTTCTTT

v_gene: TRBV12-3/TRBV12-4
abundance: many
d_gene: TRBD2
j_gene: TRBJ2-1
CDR3aa: CASSPGTSGNNEQFF
CDR3nt: TGTGCCAGCAGTCCCGGGACTAGCGGAAACAATGAGCAGTTCTTC

v_gene: TRBV27
abundance: many
d_gene: .
j_gene: TRBJ2-1
CDR3aa: CASSFSDNEQFF
CDR3nt: TGTGCCAGCAGTTTCTCAGATAATGAGCAGTTCTTC

v_gene: TRBV11-3
abundance: many
d_gene: TRBD1
j_gene: TRBJ2-2
CDR3aa: CASSSYSRTGETGELFF
CDR3nt: TGTGCCAGCAGCTCCTACTCTAGGACAGGGGAGACCGGGGAGCTGTTTTTT

v_gene: TRBV29-1
abundance: .
d_gene: .
j_gene: TRBJ1-4
CDR3aa: CSVGRVANEKLFF
CDR3nt: TGCAGCGTGGGGCGGGTGGCTAATGAAAAACTGTTTTTT

v_gene: TRBV7-2
abundance: many
d_gene: .
j_gene: TRBJ2-3
CDR3aa: CASSADLTDTQYF
CDR3nt: TGTGCCAGCAGCGCCGACCTCACAGATACGCAGTATTTT

v_gene: TRBV4-1
abundance: few
d_gene: TRBD1
j_gene: TRBJ2-5
CDR3aa: CASSQDDRGETQYF
CDR3nt: TGCGCCAGCAGCCAAGATGACAGGGGCGAGACCCAGTACTTC

v_gene: TRBV5-4
abundance: .
d_gene: .
j_gene: TRBJ1-2
CDR3aa: CASSWGADFYGYTF
CDR3nt: TGTGCCAGCAGCTGGGGAGCGGACTTCTATGGCTACACCTTC

v_gene: TRBV7-9
abundance: many
d_gene: TRBD1
j_gene: TRBJ2-7
CDR3aa: CASSYGTGTYEQYF
CDR3nt: TGTGCCAGCAGCTACGGGACAGGAACCTACGAGCAGTACTTC

v_gene: TRBV4-3
abundance: few
d_gene: .
j_gene: TRBJ1-2
CDR3aa: CASSQLTGTNYGYTF
CDR3nt: TGCGCCAGCAGCCAACTGACCGGAACTAACTATGGCTACACCTTC

v_gene: TRBV27
abundance: few
d_gene: TRBD1
j_gene: TRBJ2-7
CDR3aa: CASSLTQAGTGLYF
CDR3nt: TGTGCCAGCAGTTTGACTCAGGCCGGGACAGGGCTTTACTTC

v_gene: TRBV11-3
abundance: many
d_gene: TRBD1
j_gene: TRBJ1-1
CDR3aa: CASSPRGQSTEAFF
CDR3nt: TGTGCCAGCAGTCCAAGGGGGCAGAGCACTGAAGCTTTCTTT

v_gene: TRBV2
abundance: few
d_gene: .
j_gene: TRBJ2-7
CDR3aa: CASSAYYYEQYF
CDR3nt: TGTGCCAGCAGTGCGTATTACTACGAGCAGTACTTC

v_gene: TRBV7-2
abundance: many
d_gene: .
j_gene: TRBJ1-3
CDR3aa: CASSLAPSSGNTIYF
CDR3nt: TGTGCCAGCAGCTTAGCCCCGAGCTCTGGAAACACCATATATTTT

v_gene: TRBV7-2
abundance: many
d_gene: .
j_gene: TRBJ2-7
CDR3aa: CASSWGAQSNEQYF
CDR3nt: TGTGCCAGCAGTTGGGGGGCCCAATCTAACGAGCAGTACTTC

v_gene: TRBV19
abundance: .
d_gene: TRBD2
j_gene: TRBJ2-1
CDR3aa: CASSLGLAYEQFF
CDR3nt: TGTGCCAGTAGTTTGGGACTAGCGTATGAGCAGTTCTTC

v_gene: TRBV7-9
abundance: many
d_gene: .
j_gene: TRBJ2-1
CDR3aa: CASSTGRGYNEQFF
CDR3nt: TGTGCCAGCAGCACAGGGAGAGGCTACAATGAGCAGTTCTTC

v_gene: TRBV28
abundance: many
d_gene: TRBD1
j_gene: TRBJ2-4
CDR3aa: CASSRGQGLAKNIQYF
CDR3nt: TGTGCCAGCAGCAGAGGACAGGGGCTAGCCAAAAACATTCAGTACTTC

v_gene: TRBV7-8
abundance: many
d_gene: TRBD2
j_gene: TRBJ2-5
CDR3aa: CASSLAGTSGQETQYF
CDR3nt: TGTGCCAGCAGCTTAGCAGGGACTAGCGGCCAAGAGACCCAGTACTTC